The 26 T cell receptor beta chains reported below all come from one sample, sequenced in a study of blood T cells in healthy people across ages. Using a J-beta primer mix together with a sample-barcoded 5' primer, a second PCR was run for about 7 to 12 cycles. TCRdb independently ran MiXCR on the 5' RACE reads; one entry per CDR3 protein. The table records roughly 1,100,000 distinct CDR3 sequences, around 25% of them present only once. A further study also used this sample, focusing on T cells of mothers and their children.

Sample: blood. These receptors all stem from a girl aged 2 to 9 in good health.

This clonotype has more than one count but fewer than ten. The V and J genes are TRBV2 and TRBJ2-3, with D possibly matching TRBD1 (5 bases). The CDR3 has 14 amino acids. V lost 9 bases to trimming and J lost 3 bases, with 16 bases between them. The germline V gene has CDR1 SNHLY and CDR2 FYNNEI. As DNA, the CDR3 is TGTGCCAGTATATCAGGGCTTCGGACAGATACGCAGTATTTT. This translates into CASISGLRTDTQYF.

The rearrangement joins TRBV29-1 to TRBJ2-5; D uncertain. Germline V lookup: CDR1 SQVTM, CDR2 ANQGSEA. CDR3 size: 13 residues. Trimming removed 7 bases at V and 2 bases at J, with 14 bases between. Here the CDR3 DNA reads TGCAGCGAACTCGGTGGGTTACAAGAGACCCAGTACTTC. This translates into CSELGGLQETQYF.

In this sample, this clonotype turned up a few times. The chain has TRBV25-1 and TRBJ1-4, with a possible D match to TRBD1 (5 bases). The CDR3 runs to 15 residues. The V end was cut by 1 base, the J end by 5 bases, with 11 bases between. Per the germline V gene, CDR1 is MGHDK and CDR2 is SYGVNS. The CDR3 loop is CASSEFGASNEKLFF. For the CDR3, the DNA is TGTGCCAGCAGTGAATTCGGGGCCTCGAATGAAAAACTGTTTTTT. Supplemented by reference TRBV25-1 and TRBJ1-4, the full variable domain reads EADIYQTPRYLVIGTGKKITLECSQTMGHDKMYWYQQDPGMELHLIHYSYGVNSTEKGDLSSESTVSRIRTEHFPLTLESARPSHTSQYLCASSEFGASNEKLFFGSGTQLSVL.

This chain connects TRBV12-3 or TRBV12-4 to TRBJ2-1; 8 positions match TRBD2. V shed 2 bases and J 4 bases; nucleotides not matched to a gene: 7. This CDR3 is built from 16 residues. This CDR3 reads CASSLNPGRGYNEQFF. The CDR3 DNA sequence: TGTGCCAGCAGTTTAAACCCCGGGAGGGGATACAATGAGCAGTTCTTC.

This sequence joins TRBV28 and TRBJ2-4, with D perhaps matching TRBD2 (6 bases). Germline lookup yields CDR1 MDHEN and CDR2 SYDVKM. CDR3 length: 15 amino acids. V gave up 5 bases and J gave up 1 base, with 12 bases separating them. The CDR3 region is CASSPLEGAKNIQYF. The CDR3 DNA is TGTGCCAGCAGTCCTTTGGAGGGGGCCAAAAACATTCAGTACTTC. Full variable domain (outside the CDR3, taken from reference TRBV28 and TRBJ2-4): DVKVTQSSRYLVKRTGEKVFLECVQDMDHENMFWYRQDPGLGLRLIYFSYDVKMKEKGDIPEGYSVSREKKERFSLILESASTNQTSMYLCASSPLEGAKNIQYFGAGTRLSVL.

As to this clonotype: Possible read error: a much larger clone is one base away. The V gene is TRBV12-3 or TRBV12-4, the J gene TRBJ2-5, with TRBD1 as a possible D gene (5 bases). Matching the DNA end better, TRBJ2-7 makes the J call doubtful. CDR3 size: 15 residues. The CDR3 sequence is CASSSYDGQNSEQYF. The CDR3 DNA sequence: TGTGCCAGCAGTTCTTACGACGGACAAAACAGCGAGCAGTACTTC.

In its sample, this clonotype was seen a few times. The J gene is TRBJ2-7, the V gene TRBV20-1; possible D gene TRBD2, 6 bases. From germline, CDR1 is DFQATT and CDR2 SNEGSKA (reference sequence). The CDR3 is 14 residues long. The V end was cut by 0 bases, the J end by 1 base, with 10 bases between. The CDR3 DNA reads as TGCAGTGCTAGAGAACTAGCTTCGTCCTACGAGCAGTACTTC. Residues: CSARELASSYEQYF.

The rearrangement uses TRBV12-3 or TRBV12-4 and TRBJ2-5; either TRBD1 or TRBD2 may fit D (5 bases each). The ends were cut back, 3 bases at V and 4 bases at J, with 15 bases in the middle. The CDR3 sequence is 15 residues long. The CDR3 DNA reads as TGTGCCAGCAGTTTCAAGCGGAACAGGATAGAGACCCAGTACTTC. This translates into CASSFKRNRIETQYF.

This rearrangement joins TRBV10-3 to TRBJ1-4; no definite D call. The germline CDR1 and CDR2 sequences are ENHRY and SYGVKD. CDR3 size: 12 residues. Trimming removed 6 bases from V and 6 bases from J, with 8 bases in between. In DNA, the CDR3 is TGTGCCATCAGCCCTTCGGATGAAAAACTGTTTTTT. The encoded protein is CAISPSDEKLFF.

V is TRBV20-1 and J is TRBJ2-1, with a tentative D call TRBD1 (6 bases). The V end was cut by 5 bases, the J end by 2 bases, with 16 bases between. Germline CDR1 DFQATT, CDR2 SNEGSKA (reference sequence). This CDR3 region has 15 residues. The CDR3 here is CSAFYREQTYNEQFF. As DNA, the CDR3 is TGCAGTGCTTTTTACAGGGAACAGACCTACAATGAGCAGTTCTTC.

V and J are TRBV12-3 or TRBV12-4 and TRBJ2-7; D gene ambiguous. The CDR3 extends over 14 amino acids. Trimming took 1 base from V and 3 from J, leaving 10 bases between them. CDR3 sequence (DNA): TGTGCCAGCAGTTTAGACCCGAACAGCTACGAGCAGTACTTC. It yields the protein CASSLDPNSYEQYF.

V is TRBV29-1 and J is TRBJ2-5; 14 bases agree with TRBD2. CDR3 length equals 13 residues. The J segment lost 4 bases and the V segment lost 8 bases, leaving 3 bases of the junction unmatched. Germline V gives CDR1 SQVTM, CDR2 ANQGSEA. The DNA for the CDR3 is TGCAGCATCGGGACTAGCGGGGGAGAGACCCAGTACTTC. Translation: CSIGTSGGETQYF.

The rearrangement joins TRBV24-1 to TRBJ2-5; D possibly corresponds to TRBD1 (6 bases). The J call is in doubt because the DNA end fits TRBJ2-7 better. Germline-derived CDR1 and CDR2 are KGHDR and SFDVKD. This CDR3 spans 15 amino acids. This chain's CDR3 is CATSDSQGVSYEQYF. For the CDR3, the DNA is TGTGCCACCAGTGATTCACAGGGTGTCTCCTACGAGCAGTACTTC.

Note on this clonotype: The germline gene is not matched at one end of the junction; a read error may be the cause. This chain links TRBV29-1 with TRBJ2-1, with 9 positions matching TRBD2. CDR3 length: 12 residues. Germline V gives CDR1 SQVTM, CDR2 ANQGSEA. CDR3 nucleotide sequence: TGCAGCGTTGAAGATCTGGGGACTAGCCGTCACTTC. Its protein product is CSVEDLGTSRHF.

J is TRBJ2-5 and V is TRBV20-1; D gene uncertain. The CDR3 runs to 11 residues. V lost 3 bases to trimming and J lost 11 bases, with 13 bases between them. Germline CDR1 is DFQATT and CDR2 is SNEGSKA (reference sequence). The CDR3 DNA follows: TGCAGTGCTAGCACGCTTAGTGAGCAGTACTTC. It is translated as CSASTLSEQYF.

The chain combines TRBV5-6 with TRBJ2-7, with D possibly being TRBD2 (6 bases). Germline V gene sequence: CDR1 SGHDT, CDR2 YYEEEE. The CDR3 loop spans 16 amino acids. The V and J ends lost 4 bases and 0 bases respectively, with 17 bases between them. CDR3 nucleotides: TGTGCCAGCAGCCCCGTAAGGCTAGCGAGCTCCTACGAGCAGTACTTC. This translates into CASSPVRLASSYEQYF.

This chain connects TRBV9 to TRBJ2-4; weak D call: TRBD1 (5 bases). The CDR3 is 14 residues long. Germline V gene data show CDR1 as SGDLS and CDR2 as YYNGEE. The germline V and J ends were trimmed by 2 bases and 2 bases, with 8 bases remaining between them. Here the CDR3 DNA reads TGTGCCAGCAGCGTTTCAGGGTCCAAAAACATTCAGTACTTC. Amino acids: CASSVSGSKNIQYF.

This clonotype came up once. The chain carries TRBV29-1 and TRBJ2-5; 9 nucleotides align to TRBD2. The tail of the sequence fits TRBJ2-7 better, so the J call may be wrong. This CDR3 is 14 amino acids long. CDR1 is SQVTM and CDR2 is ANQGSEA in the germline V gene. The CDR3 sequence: CSVVLAGLNYEQYF. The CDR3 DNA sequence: TGCAGCGTTGTTCTAGCGGGACTGAACTACGAGCAGTACTTC.

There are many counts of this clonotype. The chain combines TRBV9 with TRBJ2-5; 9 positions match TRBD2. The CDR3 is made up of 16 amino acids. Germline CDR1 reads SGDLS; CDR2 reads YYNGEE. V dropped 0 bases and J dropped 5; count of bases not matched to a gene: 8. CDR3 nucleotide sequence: TGTGCCAGCAGCGTAGAAGGTAGCGGGAGACGGGAGACCCAGTACTTC. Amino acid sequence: CASSVEGSGRRETQYF.

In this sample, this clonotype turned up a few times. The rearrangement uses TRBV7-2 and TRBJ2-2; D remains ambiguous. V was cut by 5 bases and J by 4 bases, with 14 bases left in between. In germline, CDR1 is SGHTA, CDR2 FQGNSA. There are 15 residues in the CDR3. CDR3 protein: CASSPYLSFTGELFF. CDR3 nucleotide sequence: TGTGCCAGCAGCCCCTATTTGTCCTTCACCGGGGAGCTGTTTTTT.

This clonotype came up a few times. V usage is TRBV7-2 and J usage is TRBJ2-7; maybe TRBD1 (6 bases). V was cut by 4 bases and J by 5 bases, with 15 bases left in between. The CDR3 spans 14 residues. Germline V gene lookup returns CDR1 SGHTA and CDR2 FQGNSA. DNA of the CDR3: TGTGCCAGCAGCTCACAGGGTAATTGGGACGAGCAGTACTTC. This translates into CASSSQGNWDEQYF.

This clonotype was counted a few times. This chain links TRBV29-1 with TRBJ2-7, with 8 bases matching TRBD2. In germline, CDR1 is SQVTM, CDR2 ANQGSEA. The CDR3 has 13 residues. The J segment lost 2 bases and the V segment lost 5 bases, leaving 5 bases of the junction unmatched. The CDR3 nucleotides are TGCAGCGTTAGGGCGGGAGGAACCTACGAGCAGTACTTC. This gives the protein CSVRAGGTYEQYF.

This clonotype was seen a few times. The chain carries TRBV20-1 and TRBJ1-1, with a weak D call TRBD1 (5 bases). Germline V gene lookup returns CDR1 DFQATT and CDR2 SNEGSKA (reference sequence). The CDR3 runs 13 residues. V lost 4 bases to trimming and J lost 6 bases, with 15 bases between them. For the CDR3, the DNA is TGCAGTGCTAACTCGGGGCCGCAGGCTGAAGCTTTCTTT. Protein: CSANSGPQAEAFF.

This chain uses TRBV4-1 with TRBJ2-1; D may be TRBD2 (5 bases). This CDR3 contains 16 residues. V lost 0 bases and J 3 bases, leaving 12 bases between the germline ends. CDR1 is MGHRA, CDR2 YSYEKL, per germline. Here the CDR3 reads CASSQEWRSNYNEQFF. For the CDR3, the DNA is TGCGCCAGCAGCCAAGAGTGGAGGTCTAACTACAATGAGCAGTTCTTC.

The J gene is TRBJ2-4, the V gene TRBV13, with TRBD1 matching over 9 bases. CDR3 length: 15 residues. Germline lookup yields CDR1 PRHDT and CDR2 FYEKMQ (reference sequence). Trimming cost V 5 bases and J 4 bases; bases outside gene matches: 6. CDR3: CASSQGQGRKNIQYF. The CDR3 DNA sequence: TGTGCCAGCAGCCAAGGACAGGGGAGAAAAAACATTCAGTACTTC.

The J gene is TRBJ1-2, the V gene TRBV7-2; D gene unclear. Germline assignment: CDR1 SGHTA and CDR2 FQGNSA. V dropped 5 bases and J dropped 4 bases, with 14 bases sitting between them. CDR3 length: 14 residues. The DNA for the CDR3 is TGTGCCAGCAGCCCCCCCGGTAGAATCTATGGCTACACCTTC. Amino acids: CASSPPGRIYGYTF.